Following are 25 T cell receptor beta chains from one sample sequenced in a study of glioma-infiltrating T cells after dendritic cell vaccination. The repertoire was sequenced with immunoSEQ multiplex PCR; TCRdb's copy has only in-frame clones and lacks some. The sample has almost 90,000 clones, roughly 80% seen once. Sample time point: after dendritic cell vaccination, including at tumor progression/relapse. Material: blood, obtained after dendritic cell vaccination. These receptors all stem from a human donor with glioblastoma.

This clone was seen once. The rearrangement joins TRBV5-1 to TRBJ1-1; D unresolved. The V end lost 2 bases, the J end lost 3 bases, and 8 bases lay between the germline ends. In germline, CDR1 is SGHRS, CDR2 YFSETQ. The CDR3 is made up of 13 amino acids. The CDR3 spells CASSFSSDTEAFF. The CDR3 DNA is TGCGCCAGCAGCTTTAGTAGCGACACTGAAGCTTTCTTT.

This clone was recorded a few times. This chain joins TRBV6-4 and TRBJ2-2; 9 nucleotides align to TRBD1. After removal of 5 bases from V and 3 bases from J, the junction contained 10 bases not matched to a gene. The germline CDR1 and CDR2 sequences are MRHNA and SNTAGT. This CDR3 comprises 17 residues. CDR3 sequence: CASSTTGTGTDTGELFF. Here the CDR3 DNA reads TGTGCCAGCAGTACAACCGGGACAGGGACCGACACCGGGGAGCTGTTTTTT.

This clone is a singleton in its sample. This specimen includes other DNA sequences encoding the same CDR3. The V gene is TRBV30, the J gene TRBJ1-2, with TRBD1 matching 8 bases. V lost 0 bases to trimming and J lost 2 bases; unmatched junction nucleotides: 14. CDR1 is GTSNPN, CDR2 SVGIG, per germline (reference sequence). CDR3 length: 18 amino acids. The CDR3 sequence is CAWSVLPPRTGMNYGYTF. The CDR3 region has the DNA TGTGCCTGGAGTGTACTTCCCCCCCGGACAGGGATGAACTATGGCTACACCTTC.

The V gene is TRBV5-1, the J gene TRBJ2-5; the match to TRBD2 covers 7 bases. The V segment lost 4 bases and the J segment 2 bases; nucleotides outside the gene matches: 8. This CDR3 region has 15 residues. Per germline, CDR1 SGHRS and CDR2 YFSETQ. For the CDR3, the DNA is TGCGCCAGCAGCGGGGGGGTTGCGGGGCAAGAGACCCAGTACTTC. This codes for CASSGGVAGQETQYF.

There are a few counts of this clone. This chain joins TRBV18 and TRBJ2-1; 11 bases are shared with TRBD2. Germline V lookup: CDR1 KGHSH, CDR2 LQKENI. This CDR3 has 16 amino acids. The junction had 4 bases not matched to a gene; V was cut back by 2 bases and J by 4 bases. Written as DNA, the CDR3 is TGTGCCAGCTCACCAGGGACTAGCGGAAGATACAATGAGCAGTTCTTC. The encoded protein is CASSPGTSGRYNEQFF.

The chain employs TRBV7-9 and TRBJ2-7, with a possible D match to TRBD2 (6 bases). Germline values: CDR1 SEHNR, CDR2 FQNEAQ (reference sequence). V was shortened by 1 base and J by 3 bases, with 16 bases between the two germline ends. This CDR3 has 16 amino acids. The CDR3 DNA follows: TGTGCCAGCAGCTTAGGCGGGACCGCAAGCTACTACGAGCAGTACTTC. Translated: CASSLGGTASYYEQYF.

V and J are TRBV2 and TRBJ1-1; TRBD1 might be the D (6 bases). Per germline, CDR1 SNHLY and CDR2 FYNNEI. The CDR3 has 14 amino acids. Trimming removed 4 bases at V and 1 base at J, with 10 bases between. CDR3 protein: CASSAVTGNTEAFF. CDR3 nucleotides: TGTGCCAGCAGTGCGGTGACAGGGAACACTGAAGCTTTCTTT.

The rearrangement links TRBV7-8 to TRBJ1-5; 7 bases line up with TRBD1. Germline-derived CDR1 and CDR2 are SGHVS and FQNEAQ. The CDR3 extends over 15 amino acids. The trim removed 6 bases at V and 0 bases at J, leaving 5 bases unmatched. The CDR3 nucleotides are TGTGCCAGCAGAGCCGGACAGGCTAGCAATCAGCCCCAGCATTTT. Translating gives CASRAGQASNQPQHF.

The chain joins TRBV6-5 to TRBJ1-2, with a tentative D call TRBD1 (5 bases). CDR3 length: 12 residues. Germline assignment: CDR1 MNHEY and CDR2 SVGAGI. Trimming removed 6 bases at V and 10 bases at J, with 15 bases between. The CDR3 sequence: CASRKNGHYYTF. CDR3 nucleotides: TGTGCCAGCAGGAAGAACGGACATTACTACACCTTC.

This clone was observed a single time. The V call is TRBV18, the J call TRBJ1-1; 10 nucleotides line up with TRBD1. Trimming cost V 2 bases and J 1 base; bases outside gene matches: 4. Germline CDR1 reads KGHSH; CDR2 reads LQKENI. CDR3 size: 16 residues. The CDR3 loop is CASSPATGGENTEAFF. In DNA, the CDR3 is TGTGCCAGCTCACCAGCGACAGGGGGCGAGAACACTGAAGCTTTCTTT.

The chain employs TRBV29-1 and TRBJ2-5, with D hard to call. This CDR3 is built from 12 residues. Germline V gene lookup returns CDR1 SQVTM and CDR2 ANQGSEA. CDR3 region: CSASRGQETQYF. Here the CDR3 DNA reads TGCAGTGCGTCCCGCGGCCAAGAGACCCAGTACTTC.

The V call is TRBV30, the J call TRBJ1-1; a possible D gene is TRBD1 (5 bases). Germline CDR1 is GTSNPN and CDR2 is SVGIG (reference sequence). The CDR3 has 13 amino acids. V was trimmed by 3 bases and J by 4 bases, leaving 12 bases between them. The CDR3 region has the DNA TGTGCCTGGAGGGTCCCGGGGGGCACTGAAGCTTTCTTT. This encodes CAWRVPGGTEAFF.

This rearrangement joins TRBV19 to TRBJ2-7; a possible D gene is TRBD2 (6 bases). This CDR3 comprises 16 residues. V lost 5 bases to trimming and J lost 6 bases, with 23 bases between them. Germline CDR1 and CDR2: LNHDA and SQIVND (reference sequence). For the CDR3, the DNA is TGTGCCAGTAGTGCGCTCTCCGGGACTGGCTCCGGCGAGCAGTACTTC. It specifies CASSALSGTGSGEQYF.

The chain combines TRBV6-5 with TRBJ1-2, with TRBD1 matching 10 bases. Germline V gives CDR1 MNHEY, CDR2 SVGAGI. V lost 5 bases to trimming and J lost 8 bases; unmatched junction nucleotides: 5. The CDR3 loop spans 13 amino acids. CDR3 coding DNA: TGTGCCAGCAGTCCCGACAGGGGGCGCGGCTACACCTTC. Translating gives CASSPDRGRGYTF.

The chain uses TRBV6-1 and TRBJ2-1; TRBD2 agrees at 9 bases. The CDR3 spans 17 residues. V dropped 1 base and J dropped 7; count of bases not matched to a gene: 11. Germline CDR1 is MNHNS and CDR2 is SASEGT. In DNA form, the CDR3 reads TGTGCCAGCAGTGAAGAGGAGTGGCGGGGGGGAGGGAATGAGCAGTTCTTC. Amino acids: CASSEEEWRGGGNEQFF.

The J gene is TRBJ2-2, the V gene TRBV7-3, with D possibly being TRBD1 (6 bases). Trimming left V 9 bases short and J 0 bases short, with 14 bases between. The CDR3 is 15 amino acids. In germline, CDR1 is SGHTA, CDR2 FQGTGA. CDR3 nucleotides: TGTGCCAGTTACAGGAAGGGGGCGAACACCGGGGAGCTGTTTTTT. Protein product: CASYRKGANTGELFF.

The chain joins TRBV6-1 to TRBJ2-3, with 11 bases aligning to TRBD1. V lost 10 bases and J lost 3; bases outside the gene matches: 6. Germline lookup yields CDR1 MNHNS and CDR2 SASEGT. The CDR3 length is 14 residues. Here the CDR3 reads CATAGQGATDTQYF. For the CDR3, the DNA is TGTGCCACGGCCGGACAGGGGGCAACAGATACGCAGTATTTT.

The V call is TRBV6-6, the J call TRBJ1-1; D unresolved. This CDR3 is 13 amino acids long. Trimming took 1 base from V and 1 from J, leaving 4 bases between them. Germline V gene sequence: CDR1 MNHNY, CDR2 SVGAGI (reference sequence). CDR3 bases: TGTGCCAGCAGTTACTTCCAGAACACTGAAGCTTTCTTT. Its protein product is CASSYFQNTEAFF.

With respect to this clone: The junction and the germline gene differ at one end; a read error may be behind it. The V and J genes are TRBV6-1 and TRBJ1-3; TRBD1 agrees at 7 bases. This CDR3 spans 17 amino acids. Germline lookup yields CDR1 MNHNS and CDR2 SASEGT. The CDR3 DNA follows: TGTGCCAGCAGGGAAGAAACCGGGACAGCATCTGGAAACACCATATATTTT. This translates into CASREETGTASGNTIYF.

CDR3 region: CASSLGGAYYGYTF. The CDR3 nucleotides are TGTGCCAGCAGCTTAGGGGGCGCGTACTATGGCTACACCTTC. The chain recombines TRBV7-2 with TRBJ1-2; possible D gene TRBD1, 5 bases. Trimming removed 1 base at V and 3 bases at J, with 9 bases between. Germline V lookup: CDR1 SGHTA, CDR2 FQGNSA. This CDR3 is 14 amino acids long.

DNA of the CDR3: TGCGCCAGCAGCCGGATGGGCGGGACCACGGGCGGCTACACCTTC. It encodes CASSRMGGTTGGYTF. The chain carries TRBV4-3 and TRBJ1-2; D may be TRBD1 (5 bases). Trimming pared 4 bases from V and 8 bases from J, leaving 20 bases between. CDR3 length: 15 residues. In germline, CDR1 is LGHNA, CDR2 YSLEER.

In DNA form, the CDR3 reads TGTGCCAGCAGCATAGACAGGGGGGGCGGGGAGCTGTTTTTT. Its translation: CASSIDRGGGELFF. The chain has TRBV5-4 and TRBJ2-2; 9 bases align to TRBD1. V was clipped by 4 bases and J by 7 bases; unmatched bases: 5. Germline V CDR1 and CDR2: SGHNT, YYREEE (reference sequence). The length of the CDR3 is 14 residues.

The rearrangement links TRBV13 to TRBJ2-1, with 8 bases matching TRBD2. The V segment lost 0 bases and the J segment 5 bases; nucleotides outside the gene matches: 6. The CDR3 consists of 16 residues. Germline V gene data show CDR1 as PRHDT and CDR2 as FYEKMQ (reference sequence). CDR3 protein: CASSLGRGGFNNEQFF. The CDR3 DNA sequence: TGTGCCAGCAGCTTAGGTCGGGGGGGCTTTAACAATGAGCAGTTCTTC.

The chain carries TRBV5-1 and TRBJ1-2; the match to TRBD1 covers 12 bases. The CDR3 loop spans 15 amino acids. Germline lookup yields CDR1 SGHRS and CDR2 YFSETQ. J gave up 4 bases and V 4 bases, and 5 bases lay outside the gene matches. CDR3 residues: CASSAGTGGAYGYTF. The DNA for the CDR3 is TGCGCCAGCAGCGCAGGGACAGGGGGCGCCTATGGCTACACCTTC.

The chain combines TRBV5-1 with TRBJ2-7, with a possible D match to TRBD1 (6 bases). V lost 0 bases, J lost 3 bases, and 10 bases lay in between. CDR1 and CDR2 from the germline V gene are SGHRS and YFSETQ. The length of the CDR3 is 14 residues. The CDR3 loop is CASSLGQVDYEQYF. CDR3 coding DNA: TGCGCCAGCAGCTTGGGACAGGTTGACTACGAGCAGTACTTC.